The 9 T cell receptor beta chains listed next were all sequenced from one sample in a study of blood T cell repertoires in COVID-19. The repertoire was sequenced with immunoSEQ multiplex PCR; TCRdb's copy has only in-frame clones and lacks some. This table has fewer than 200,000 clones, around 72% appearing once. Sequences were obtained from peripheral blood. These receptors all stem from an elderly woman with acute or convalescent COVID-19.

This chain links TRBV19 with TRBJ2-1; D unclear. CDR3 size: 13 residues. The V gene lost 6 bases and the J gene lost 1 base, with 7 bases spanning the gap. Germline loops: CDR1 LNHDA, CDR2 SQIVND (reference sequence). The chain's CDR3 is CASRVGSYNEQFF. The CDR3 DNA follows: TGTGCCAGTAGGGTCGGTTCCTACAATGAGCAGTTCTTC. The variable domain in full, completed from reference TRBV19 and TRBJ2-1, reads DGGITQSPKYLFRKEGQNVTLSCEQNLNHDAMYWYRQDPGQGLRLIYYSQIVNDFQKGDIAEGYSVSREKKESFPLTVTSAQKNPTAFYLCASRVGSYNEQFFGPGTRLTVL.

V is TRBV19 and J is TRBJ2-5, with D possibly matching TRBD2 (5 bases). V was clipped by 7 bases and J by 5 bases, with 20 bases between them. The CDR3 length is 15 residues. CDR1 and CDR2 from the germline V gene are LNHDA and SQIVND (reference sequence). The CDR3 nucleotides are TGTGCCAGTACCAGGAACGGCGGGTATCAGGAGACCCAGTACTTC. This translates into CASTRNGGYQETQYF.

The chain employs TRBV5-5 and TRBJ1-4; weak D call: TRBD1 (6 bases). The length of the CDR3 is 13 residues. Germline CDR1 reads SGHKS; CDR2 reads YYEKEE (reference sequence). The ends were cut back, 4 bases at V and 4 bases at J, with 8 bases in the middle. The CDR3 here is CASSPDSNEKLFF. DNA for the CDR3: TGTGCCAGCAGCCCGGACAGTAATGAAAAACTGTTTTTT.

This clone was observed a single time. The chain combines TRBV25-1 with TRBJ2-1; TRBD2 aligns across 10 bases. V dropped 4 bases and J dropped 6; count of bases not matched to a gene: 3. Germline V gives CDR1 MGHDK, CDR2 SYGVNS. CDR3 length: 14 residues. CDR3 nucleotide sequence: TGTGCCAGCAGTGTAGCGGGAGGAGTCAATGAGCAGTTCTTC. Its translation is CASSVAGGVNEQFF.

This chain connects TRBV2 to TRBJ2-2; TRBD2 aligns across 7 bases. Per germline, CDR1 SNHLY and CDR2 FYNNEI. The CDR3 totals 15 residues. V lost 6 bases to trimming and J lost 4 bases; unmatched junction nucleotides: 8. The CDR3 DNA sequence: TGTGCCAGCAGCCCCGAGGGGAGGGGCACCGGGGAGCTGTTTTTT. It specifies CASSPEGRGTGELFF.

CDR3 region: CASSIYGEVNEKLFF. DNA for the CDR3: TGTGCCAGTAGTATATACGGTGAAGTCAATGAAAAACTGTTTTTT. The chain recombines TRBV19 with TRBJ1-4; D uncertain. The CDR3 spans 15 residues. V was cut by 2 bases and J by 5 bases, with 12 bases left in between. CDR1 and CDR2 (germline): LNHDA, SQIVND (reference sequence). Full variable domain (missing parts from reference TRBV19 and TRBJ1-4): DGGITQSPKYLFRKEGQNVTLSCEQNLNHDAMYWYRQDPGQGLRLIYYSQIVNDFQKGDIAEGYSVSREKKESFPLTVTSAQKNPTAFYLCASSIYGEVNEKLFFGSGTQLSVL.

This clone was counted a few times. The chain uses TRBV28 and TRBJ2-2, with 8 nucleotides matching TRBD2. Germline V gene data show CDR1 as MDHEN and CDR2 as SYDVKM. V lost 1 base and J lost 5; bases outside the gene matches: 3. The CDR3 length is 15 residues. The CDR3 region has the DNA TGTGCCAGCAGTTTATTCCAGCGGGAGACCGGGGAGCTGTTTTTT. Translation: CASSLFQRETGELFF.

CDR3 region: CSATDTGGAEENYGYTF. CDR3 sequence (DNA): TGCAGTGCTACTGATACAGGGGGCGCGGAGGAAAACTATGGCTACACCTTC. The chain is built from TRBV20-1 and TRBJ1-2, with 9 bases aligning to TRBD1. V was pared by 4 bases and J by 2 bases, with 14 bases of the junction left unmatched. CDR1 and CDR2 (germline): DFQATT, SNEGSKA (reference sequence). The CDR3 has 17 amino acids.

This chain connects TRBV9 to TRBJ2-7; possibly TRBD1 for D (5 bases). V lost 4 bases to trimming and J lost 7 bases, with 21 bases between them. The CDR3 consists of 15 residues. Germline loops: CDR1 SGDLS, CDR2 YYNGEE. As DNA, the CDR3 is TGTGCCAGCAGCCCCCGATGGGGCGTACTGGGTGAGCAGTACTTC. Protein: CASSPRWGVLGEQYF.